This is a list of T cell receptor beta chains from one sample in a study of T cells in Graves' hyperthyroidism and ophthalmopathy. A single record per CDR3 protein comes from TCRdb applying MiXCR to the multiplex PCR reads. The table has some 570,000 distinct CDR3 sequences, 13% to 15% seen once. The sample was blood. The origin of the receptors is a woman aged 18 to 35 with Graves' ophthalmopathy. The CDR3 runs from the conserved cysteine through the conserved F or W. A D gene is named only where the DNA matches it firmly. Not all rows give a size; the values are once, few, many and, for expanded clones, a class.

clone_size,d_call,v_call,j_call,cdr3_nt,cdr3_aa
many,.,TRBV6-1,TRBJ1-5,TGTGCCAGCAGTGACAATGTCGGTCAGCCCCAGCATTTT,CASSDNVGQPQHF
.,.,TRBV4-2,TRBJ2-2,TGTGCCAGCAGCCAAGTGGGGCTCGGGGGCGGGGAGCTGTTTTTT,CASSQVGLGGGELFF
few,.,TRBV6-1,TRBJ1-2,TGTGCCAGCAGTGAGGTGTTTCCGAGTTATGGCTACACCTTC,CASSEVFPSYGYTF
.,TRBD2,TRBV28,TRBJ2-4,TGTGCCAGCAGTTTACTAGCGGGAAACAAAAACATTCAGTACTTC,CASSLLAGNKNIQYF
.,TRBD2,TRBV2,TRBJ2-3,TGTGCCAGCAGGGAGAGACTAGCGGGAGGCCTCAGCACAGATACGCAGTATTTT,CASRERLAGGLSTDTQYF
few,TRBD2,TRBV4-3,TRBJ2-1,TGCGCCAGCAGCCAAGATAGCGGGAGGGCCGTCAATGAGCAGTTCTTC,CASSQDSGRAVNEQFF
many,.,TRBV11-1,TRBJ2-2,TGTGCCAGCAGCTTGGGATACACCGGGGAGCTGTTTTTT,CASSLGYTGELFF
many,.,TRBV5-1,TRBJ2-7,TGCGCCAGCAGCCCTCGACAGAGAACCTACGAGCAGTACTTC,CASSPRQRTYEQYF
many,.,TRBV6-2/TRBV6-3,TRBJ1-1,TGTGCCAGCAGTTTTTCATTCCACGACAGGAACACTGAAGCTTTCTTT,CASSFSFHDRNTEAFF
.,TRBD2,TRBV6-1,TRBJ2-5,TGTGCCGGTTCAACGGGGGGGAAAGAGACCCAGTACTTC,CAGSTGGKETQYF
few,.,TRBV19,TRBJ2-3,TGTGCCAGTAGTATTTGGGACACAGATACGCAGTATTTT,CASSIWDTDTQYF
many,TRBD1,TRBV3-1,TRBJ1-4,TGTGCCAGCAGCCACGGACAGGGGGGTGAAAAACTGTTTTTT,CASSHGQGGEKLFF
many,TRBD2,TRBV7-6,TRBJ2-7,TGTGCCAGCAGTCGAACTAGCGGGAGATACTACGAGCAGTACTTC,CASSRTSGRYYEQYF
.,TRBD1,TRBV7-9,TRBJ2-7,TGTGCCAGCAGCTTTTCCGACAGGGCCTCCTACGAGCAGTACTTC,CASSFSDRASYEQYF
many,TRBD1,TRBV6-2/TRBV6-3,TRBJ1-1,TGTGCCAGCAGGGAGTCAGGGGGCGGTTTGTATGTTGCTTTCTTT,CASRESGGGLYVAFF
few,.,TRBV6-1,TRBJ2-7,TGTGCCAGCAGTGAATACCGCCAGGGTAAGATTAAACACTACGAGCAGTACTTC,CASSEYRQGKIKHYEQYF
many,.,TRBV30,TRBJ1-1,TGTGCCTGGAGTTCGCAGGGTGTAGGGACTGAAGCTTTCTTT,CAWSSQGVGTEAFF
many,.,TRBV28,TRBJ2-7,TGTGCCACCCGGGGCGGGAACTACGAGCAGTACTTC,CATRGGNYEQYF
.,TRBD1,TRBV12-3/TRBV12-4,TRBJ2-3,TGTGCCAGCAGTACAGGGGGCCCAGATACGCAGTATTTT,CASSTGGPDTQYF
many,TRBD2,TRBV7-2,TRBJ2-7,TGTGCCAGCAGCCCAACCATAGCGGGAGGGCCTATGTACGAGCAGTACTTC,CASSPTIAGGPMYEQYF
.,TRBD2,TRBV9,TRBJ2-3,TGTGCCAGCAGCGTAGGACAGGGACTAGCGGGAGCGGGGACAGATACGCAGTATTTT,CASSVGQGLAGAGTDTQYF
.,.,TRBV6-1,TRBJ1-2,TGTGCCAGCAGAATTGGGGATGGCTACACCTTC,CASRIGDGYTF
.,.,TRBV3-2,TRBJ1-2,TGTGCCAGCAGCCAAGATAAGACGGCTAACTATGGCTACACCTTC,CASSQDKTANYGYTF
many,.,TRBV30,TRBJ2-2,TGTGCCTGGAGGACAAAGGGGGGCACCGGGGAGCTGTTTTTT,CAWRTKGGTGELFF
.,.,TRBV12-3/TRBV12-4,TRBJ2-5,TGTGCCAGCGTCTCGGGGGTCCGGGGAGAGACCCAGTACTTC,CASVSGVRGETQYF
many,.,TRBV27,TRBJ2-3,TGTGCCAGCAGTTTAGCGGGACGCACAGATACGCAGTATTTT,CASSLAGRTDTQYF
.,.,TRBV13,TRBJ1-1,TGTGCCAGCAGCTTAGGATCGGGCAGGATGAACACTGAAGCTTTCTTT,CASSLGSGRMNTEAFF
.,.,TRBV12-3/TRBV12-4,TRBJ2-1,TGTGCCAGCAGTTTTACTTCGTCGGGTACTTCCTACAATGAGCAGTTCTTC,CASSFTSSGTSYNEQFF
many,TRBD2,TRBV7-2,TRBJ2-1,TGTGCCAGCAGCTTAGCGGCACGCGGGAGCGTTGATGAGCAGTTCTTC,CASSLAARGSVDEQFF
many,.,TRBV12-3/TRBV12-4,TRBJ2-2,TGTGCCAGCAGAGTTCATCAGGGCCTCGGGGAGCTGTTTTTT,CASRVHQGLGELFF
many,TRBD1,TRBV12-3/TRBV12-4,TRBJ1-1,TGTGCCAGCATCGGACAGGGTGAGACCGAAGCTTTCTTT,CASIGQGETEAFF
few,.,TRBV7-9,TRBJ1-1,TGTGCCAGCAGCCTGGGAGACATGATGAACACTGAAGCTTTCTTT,CASSLGDMMNTEAFF
many,.,TRBV28,TRBJ2-7,TGTGCCAGCAGGGGGGTAGGGCGGGGCTACGAGCAGTACTTC,CASRGVGRGYEQYF
many,TRBD2,TRBV27,TRBJ2-5,TGTGCCAGCAGCAATGGCGGGAGGGCAAGTCAAGAGACCCAGTACTTC,CASSNGGRASQETQYF
once,TRBD1,TRBV7-8,TRBJ2-3,TGTGCCAGCAGCTTAGGAAGCCTGGACAGGGCAAGAACAGATACGCAGTATTTT,CASSLGSLDRARTDTQYF
many,TRBD2,TRBV20-1,TRBJ2-7,TGCAGTGCTAGACCCCTGCTAGCGGGAGGGCCGGGTAACTACGAGCAGTACTTC,CSARPLLAGGPGNYEQYF
many,.,TRBV2,TRBJ2-7,TGTGCCAGCAGTCCCGCGAAGGGGTACGAGCAGTACTTC,CASSPAKGYEQYF
few,.,TRBV12-3/TRBV12-4,TRBJ2-1,TGTGCCAGCAGTTGGGGGGACACTCACAATGAGCAGTTCTTC,CASSWGDTHNEQFF
many,.,TRBV6-5,TRBJ2-7,TGTGCCAGCAGTTACTCGAGAGGTAGCGTCGCCTACGAGCAGTACTTC,CASSYSRGSVAYEQYF
.,TRBD1,TRBV24-1,TRBJ2-1,TGTGCCACCACTTTTGGGACAGGGGACAATGAGCAGTTCTTC,CATTFGTGDNEQFF
many,.,TRBV3-1,TRBJ1-1,TGTGCCAGCATCACAGGCAGGGGCAGGAACACTGAAGCTTTCTTT,CASITGRGRNTEAFF
many,TRBD1,TRBV6-1,TRBJ2-1,TGTGCCAGCGGACTCGGGACAGGGGCATACAATGAGCAGTTCTTC,CASGLGTGAYNEQFF
many,.,TRBV13,TRBJ2-3,TGTGCCAGCAGCTTAGAGTCGGAGGGGAGCACAGATACGCAGTATTTT,CASSLESEGSTDTQYF
.,.,TRBV30,TRBJ1-4,TGTGCCTGGAGTGTGGCGGGACCCAAACTGTTTTTT,CAWSVAGPKLFF
many,.,TRBV28,TRBJ2-1,TGTGCCAGCAGTTTTGGGCGGCGGAAGCAGTTCTTC,CASSFGRRKQFF
many,.,TRBV20-1,TRBJ1-1,TGCAGTGCTAGCGGGGTGCCGAACACTGAAGCTTTCTTT,CSASGVPNTEAFF
few,.,TRBV7-9,TRBJ2-5,TGTGCCAGCAGCTTCGACGCGGACCAAGAGACCCAGTACTTC,CASSFDADQETQYF
few,.,TRBV3-1,TRBJ2-2,TGTGCCAGCAGCCAGCTCCTCGTGCTAGTGGGCGGCTCAAGCACCGGGGAGCTGTTTTTT,CASSQLLVLVGGSSTGELFF
many,.,TRBV6-1,TRBJ1-2,TGTGCCAGCAGTGACCCTGAGGGTACTGGCTACACCTTC,CASSDPEGTGYTF
.,.,TRBV10-3,TRBJ2-3,TGTGCCATCAAACTAGCACTGAGCACAGATACGCAGTATTTT,CAIKLALSTDTQYF
few,.,TRBV27,TRBJ2-2,TGTGCCAGCAGGGTCTGGGGGGACACCGGGGAGCTGTTTTTT,CASRVWGDTGELFF
few,.,TRBV7-8,TRBJ1-1,TGTGCCAGCAGCTTATCGAGGCTGGCAGCCTTGTACCGAGAAGCTTTCTTT,CASSLSRLAALYREAFF
few,TRBD1,TRBV19,TRBJ1-2,TGTGCCAGTACCACCTCGACAGGGGGCTGGGGCTACACCTTC,CASTTSTGGWGYTF